The present entry profiles one T cell receptor (beta chain) with its context. This sample was included in a study of naive and memory T cell subsets. An equimolar mix of two oligonucleotides served as the beta constant-region primer for TRBC1 and TRBC2. TCRdb reanalysed the UMI-ligation and nested PCR reads using MiXCR and keeps one entry per CDR3 protein. Here the sample spans about 90,000 distinct CDR3 sequences, over 7% being singletons. The CDR3 runs to 16 residues. The V gene's germline CDR1 is DFQATT and CDR2 SNEGSKA (reference sequence). V shed 0 bases and J 2 bases; nucleotides not matched to a gene: 5.

V usage is TRBV20-1 and J usage is TRBJ2-3; 10 bases are shared with TRBD2. This clonotype was sampled from a human donor in good health. Material: central memory CD4+ T cells from blood. The CDR3 DNA follows: TGCAGTGCTAGAGACCTCCTAGCGGGGGCCACAGATACGCAGTATTTT. Translated, it gives CSARDLLAGATDTQYF.